What follows are 18 T cell receptor beta chains derived from one specimen sequenced in a study of shared clonotypes between healthy human individuals. Clones were read by immunoSEQ multiplex PCR, and TCRdb kept only the in-frame ones, dropping some. This sample has roughly 2.5 million clones, with around 94% found just once. Material for sequencing was naive CD4+ T cells sorted from blood. Subset meaning: CD45RA+ positively selected. All receptors derive from a young man in good health.

In this sample, this clone turned up once. The chain is built from TRBV7-2 and TRBJ2-7; 8 bases fit TRBD1. The CDR3 is 15 residues long. In germline, CDR1 is SGHTA, CDR2 FQGNSA. V lost 2 bases, J lost 4 bases, and 7 bases stayed unmatched. The CDR3 reads CASSLSSGGTYEQYF. The CDR3 coding sequence is TGTGCCAGCAGCTTATCATCAGGGGGCACGTACGAGCAGTACTTC.

This clone was detected a few times. Other nucleotide sequences in the sample specify the same CDR3. The rearrangement joins TRBV7-9 to TRBJ1-1; no definite D call. The ends were cut back, 0 bases at V and 4 bases at J, with 6 bases in the middle. The CDR3 is 13 residues long. The germline V gene has CDR1 SEHNR and CDR2 FQNEAQ (reference sequence). For the CDR3, the DNA is TGTGCCAGCAGCTTAGCGGAACCCACTGAAGCTTTCTTT. Protein: CASSLAEPTEAFF.

The rearrangement joins TRBV11-2 to TRBJ2-5; 7 bases map to TRBD2. The CDR3 spans 17 residues. The germline gives CDR1 SGHAT, CDR2 FQNNGV. V lost 3 bases to trimming and J lost 4 bases; unmatched junction nucleotides: 14. CDR3 sequence (DNA): TGTGCCAGCAGCTTTTTACATGTCCAGGGCGGGGGAGAGACCCAGTACTTC. As protein: CASSFLHVQGGGETQYF.

J is TRBJ1-1 and V is TRBV21-1; the D segment call TRBD1 is taken from the table without a DNA check. TRBV21-1 is reported as a pseudogene. The CDR3 sequence is 15 residues long. The CDR3 loop is CASNQPGQGKNEAFF. CDR3 nucleotide sequence: TGTGCCAGCAACCAACCGGGACAGGGTAAGAATGAAGCTTTCTTT.

This clone was detected once. The genes are TRBV28 and TRBJ2-1; D unclear. Trimming stripped 8 bases from V and 6 bases from J, with 11 bases between. The CDR3 is made up of 12 amino acids. Germline loops: CDR1 MDHEN, CDR2 SYDVKM. This chain's CDR3 is CASALPGNEQFF. The DNA for the CDR3 is TGTGCCAGCGCCCTCCCCGGCAATGAGCAGTTCTTC.

The chain joins TRBV15 to TRBJ2-3, with 11 bases identical to TRBD2. CDR3 length equals 18 residues. The V and J ends lost 1 base and 0 bases, in that order; junction bases with no gene match: 6. Germline V gene lookup returns CDR1 LNHNV and CDR2 YYDKDF (reference sequence). Written as DNA, the CDR3 is TGTGCCACCAGCAGAGGCCTGACTAGCGGGGCGAGCACAGATACGCAGTATTTT. This codes for CATSRGLTSGASTDTQYF.

This chain connects TRBV6-1 to TRBJ1-2, with 8 bases fitting TRBD1. J gave up 7 bases and V 6 bases, and 4 bases lay outside the gene matches. Germline values: CDR1 MNHNS, CDR2 SASEGT. The CDR3 totals 12 residues. The CDR3 sequence is CASRPTGGGYTF. CDR3 nucleotides: TGTGCCAGCAGACCTACAGGGGGTGGCTACACCTTC.

This clone was observed a single time. The chain couples TRBV4-3 to TRBJ2-6, with TRBD1 as a possible D gene (7 bases). V was shortened by 3 bases and J by 0 bases, with 15 bases between the two germline ends. The CDR3 extends over 18 amino acids. Looked up from germline, CDR1 is LGHNA and CDR2 is YSLEER. CDR3 protein: CASSHGGQLNSGANVLTF. For the CDR3, the DNA is TGCGCCAGCAGCCACGGGGGACAGCTAAACTCTGGGGCCAACGTCCTGACTTTC.

The table lists this clone with a count of one. V usage is TRBV7-2 and J usage is TRBJ1-5; D call uncertain. The CDR3 is 15 residues long. Trimming left V 4 bases short and J 0 bases short, with 10 bases between. Germline loops: CDR1 SGHTA, CDR2 FQGNSA. The CDR3 sequence: CASSSDALSNQPQHF. DNA of the CDR3: TGTGCCAGCAGCTCGGACGCCCTTAGCAATCAGCCCCAGCATTTT.

The chain links TRBV6-5 to TRBJ1-2; D is possibly TRBD1 (6 bases). The germline CDR1 and CDR2 sequences are MNHEY and SVGAGI. V was shortened by 0 bases and J by 4 bases, with 15 bases between the two germline ends. The CDR3 totals 16 residues. The CDR3 region has the DNA TGTGCCAGCAGTTACTCAGGGCAGGGGCCCTCCTATGGCTACACCTTC. Protein product: CASSYSGQGPSYGYTF.

The chain carries TRBV9 and TRBJ1-6; 7 nucleotides line up with TRBD1. With 4 bases clipped from V and 9 bases from J, the junction kept 10 bases outside the gene matches. Germline V gene sequence: CDR1 SGDLS, CDR2 YYNGEE. CDR3 length equals 15 residues. The CDR3: CASSSTGTVSSPLHF. In DNA, the CDR3 is TGTGCCAGCAGCTCAACCGGGACAGTGAGTTCACCCCTCCACTTT.

The rearrangement joins TRBV15 to TRBJ2-7, with TRBD1 as a possible D gene (6 bases). Trimming shortened V by 6 bases and J by 11 bases, and 14 bases separated the two germline ends. Germline V gene sequence: CDR1 LNHNV, CDR2 YYDKDF (reference sequence). The CDR3 runs to 11 residues. The CDR3 sequence: CATSNGQGKYF. The DNA for the CDR3 is TGTGCCACCAGTAATGGGCAGGGGAAGTACTTC. The full variable domain, its missing parts supplied by reference TRBV15 and TRBJ2-7, is DAMVIQNPRYQVTQFGKPVTLSCSQTLNHNVMYWYQQKSSQAPKLLFHYYDKDFNNEADTPDNFQSRRPNTSFCFLDIRSPGLGDTAMYLCATSNGQGKYFGPGTRLTVT.

The J gene is TRBJ1-1, the V gene TRBV20-1; D is undetermined. CDR1 is DFQATT, CDR2 SNEGSKA, per germline (reference sequence). This CDR3 region has 10 residues. The CDR3, as DNA: TGCAGCCCCAGTAACACTGAAGCTTTCTTT. It yields the protein CSPSNTEAFF.

This chain connects TRBV15 to TRBJ1-3; TRBD1 matches 8 bases. The V gene's germline CDR1 is LNHNV and CDR2 YYDKDF (reference sequence). Trimming cost V 1 base and J 3 bases; bases outside gene matches: 2. This CDR3 comprises 15 residues. CDR3 loop: CATSRAGTGGNTIYF. The CDR3 nucleotides are TGTGCCACCAGCAGAGCGGGGACAGGTGGAAACACCATATATTTT.

The CDR3 here is CASQPGRASAEAFF. CDR3 in DNA: TGCGCCAGCCAACCGGGCAGGGCATCCGCTGAAGCTTTCTTT. The rearrangement joins TRBV4-3 to TRBJ1-1; weak D call: TRBD1 (5 bases). Per germline, CDR1 LGHNA and CDR2 YSLEER. With 8 bases removed from V and 6 bases from J, the gap between germline ends came to 19 bases. This CDR3 region has 14 residues.

The chain uses TRBV4-1 and TRBJ1-2; the D gene is possibly TRBD1 (5 bases). This CDR3 region has 15 residues. Trimming removed 0 bases from V and 4 bases from J, with 12 bases in between. Germline CDR1 reads MGHRA; CDR2 reads YSYEKL. CDR3: CASSQEWGDSYGYTF. In DNA form, the CDR3 reads TGCGCCAGCAGCCAAGAGTGGGGCGACAGCTATGGCTACACCTTC.

The chain uses TRBV18 and TRBJ2-7, with 10 bases lining up with TRBD1. The length of the CDR3 is 16 residues. Trimming took 4 bases from V and 3 from J; bases not matched to a gene: 9. Germline values: CDR1 KGHSH, CDR2 LQKENI. The CDR3 loop reads CASSRRGQGFRYEQYF. The CDR3 nucleotides are TGTGCCAGCTCACGGCGGGGACAGGGGTTCCGCTACGAGCAGTACTTC.

The V and J genes are TRBV9 and TRBJ2-2; 15 positions match TRBD2. With V trimmed by 2 bases and J by 6 bases, 5 bases remained unmatched. Per germline, CDR1 SGDLS and CDR2 YYNGEE. The CDR3 extends over 17 amino acids. CDR3 DNA: TGTGCCAGCAGCGTTGGACTAGCGGGAGGGCCTTCCGGGGAGCTGTTTTTT. This sequence encodes CASSVGLAGGPSGELFF.